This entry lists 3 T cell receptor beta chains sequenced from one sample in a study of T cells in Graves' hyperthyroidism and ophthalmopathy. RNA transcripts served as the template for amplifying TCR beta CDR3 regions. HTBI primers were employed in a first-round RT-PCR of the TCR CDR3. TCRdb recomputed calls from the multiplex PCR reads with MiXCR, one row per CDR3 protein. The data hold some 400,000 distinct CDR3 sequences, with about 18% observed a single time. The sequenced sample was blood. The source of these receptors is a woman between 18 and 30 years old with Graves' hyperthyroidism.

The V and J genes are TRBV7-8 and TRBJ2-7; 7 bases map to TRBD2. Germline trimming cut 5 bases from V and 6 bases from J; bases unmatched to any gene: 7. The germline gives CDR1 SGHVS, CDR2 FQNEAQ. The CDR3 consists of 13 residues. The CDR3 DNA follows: TGTGCCAGCAGCCCTGGACTAGACCTCGAGCAGTACTTC. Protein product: CASSPGLDLEQYF.

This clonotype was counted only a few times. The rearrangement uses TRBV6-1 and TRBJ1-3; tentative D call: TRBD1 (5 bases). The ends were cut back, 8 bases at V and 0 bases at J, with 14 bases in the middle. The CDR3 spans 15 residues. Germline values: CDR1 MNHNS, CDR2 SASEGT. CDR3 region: CASGPGLRSGNTIYF. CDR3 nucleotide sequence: TGTGCCAGCGGCCCGGGACTGCGCTCTGGAAACACCATATATTTT.

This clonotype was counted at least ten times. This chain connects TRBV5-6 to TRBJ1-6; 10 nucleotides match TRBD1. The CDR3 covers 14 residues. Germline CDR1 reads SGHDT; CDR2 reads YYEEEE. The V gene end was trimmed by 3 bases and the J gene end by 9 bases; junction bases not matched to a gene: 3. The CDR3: CASSWDRGLSPLHF. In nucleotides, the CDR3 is TGTGCCAGCAGCTGGGACAGGGGACTTTCACCCCTCCACTTT.